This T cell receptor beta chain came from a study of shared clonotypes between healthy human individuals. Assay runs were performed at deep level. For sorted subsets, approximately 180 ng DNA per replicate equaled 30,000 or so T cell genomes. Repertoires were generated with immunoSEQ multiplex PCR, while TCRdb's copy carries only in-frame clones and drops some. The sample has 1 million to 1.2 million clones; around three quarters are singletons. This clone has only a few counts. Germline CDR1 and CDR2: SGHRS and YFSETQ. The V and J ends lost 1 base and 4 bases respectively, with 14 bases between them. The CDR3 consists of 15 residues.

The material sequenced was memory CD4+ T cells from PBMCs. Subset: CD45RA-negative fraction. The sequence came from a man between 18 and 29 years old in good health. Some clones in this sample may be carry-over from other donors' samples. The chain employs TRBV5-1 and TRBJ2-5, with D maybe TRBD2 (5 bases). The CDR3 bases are TGCGCCAGCAGCTTGTGGTCTAGCCCTCTAGAGACCCAGTACTTC. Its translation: CASSLWSSPLETQYF.